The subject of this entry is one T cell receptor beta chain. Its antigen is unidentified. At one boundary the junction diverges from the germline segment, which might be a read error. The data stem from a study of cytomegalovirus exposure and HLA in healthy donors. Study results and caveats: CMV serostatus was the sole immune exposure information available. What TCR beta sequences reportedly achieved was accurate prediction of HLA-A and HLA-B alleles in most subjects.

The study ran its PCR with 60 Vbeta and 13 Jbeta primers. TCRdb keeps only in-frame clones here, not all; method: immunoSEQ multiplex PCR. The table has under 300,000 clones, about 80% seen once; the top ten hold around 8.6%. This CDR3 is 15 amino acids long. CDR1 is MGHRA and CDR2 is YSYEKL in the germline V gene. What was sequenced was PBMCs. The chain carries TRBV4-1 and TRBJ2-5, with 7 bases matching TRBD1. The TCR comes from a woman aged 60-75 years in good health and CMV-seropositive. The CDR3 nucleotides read TGCGCCAGCAGTCAAGGAAGGGGGCGCAAAGAGACCCAGTACTTC. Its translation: CASSQGRGRKETQYF.